Included here is one T cell receptor (beta chain) sequence, with context. Its specificity is unknown. The source of the sample is a study of a mutant IDH1 vaccine in newly diagnosed glioma. About the research overall: Vaccines were begun 4-6 weeks after radiotherapy alone, or with temozolomide cycles. Patients got radiotherapy, temozolomide, or both beforehand, and most got both.

Trimming stripped 7 bases from V and 8 bases from J, with 24 bases between. CDR1 and CDR2 (germline): SGHRS, YFSETQ. This CDR3 is built from 16 residues. This sample's time point: week 47, end of study. Doses consisted of 300 ug of mutant IDH1 20-mer peptide each, paired with topical imiquimod. Repertoires were generated with immunoSEQ multiplex PCR, while TCRdb's copy carries only in-frame clones and drops some. The profile shows about 46,000 clones, approximately 84% of them singletons. The source was PBMCs, collected from a glioma patient whose treatment included an IDH1 peptide vaccine. The J gene is TRBJ1-4, the V gene TRBV5-1; no reliable D call. The source of this sequence is a woman younger than 45 with glioma. Some clones in this sample may be carry-over from other donors' samples. The chain's CDR3 is CASFPTTPALKEKLFF. In DNA, the CDR3 is TGCGCCAGCTTTCCGACGACCCCCGCATTAAAAGAAAAACTGTTTTTT.